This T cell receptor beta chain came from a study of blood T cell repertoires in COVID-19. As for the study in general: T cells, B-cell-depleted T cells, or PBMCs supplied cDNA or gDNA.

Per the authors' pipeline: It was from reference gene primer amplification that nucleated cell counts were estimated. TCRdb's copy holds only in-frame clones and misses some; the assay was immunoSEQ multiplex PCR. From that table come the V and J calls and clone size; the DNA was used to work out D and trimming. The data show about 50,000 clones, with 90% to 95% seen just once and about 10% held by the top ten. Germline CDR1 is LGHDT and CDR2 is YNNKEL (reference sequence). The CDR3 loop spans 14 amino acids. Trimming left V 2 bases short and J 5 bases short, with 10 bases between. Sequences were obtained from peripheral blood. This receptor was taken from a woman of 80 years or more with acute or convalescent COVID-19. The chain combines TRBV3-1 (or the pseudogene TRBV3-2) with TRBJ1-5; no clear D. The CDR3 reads CASSQYGSHQPQHF. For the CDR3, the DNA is TGTGCCAGCAGCCAATACGGGTCTCATCAGCCCCAGCATTTT.